The entry below gives a single TCR beta chain sequence along with its context. Its specific antigen is unknown. Base qualities are not at hand, and no much larger clone is one base apart. These data are taken from a study of early stage breast cancer tumors (dated by TCRdb to 2017 to 2019). With regard to the full study: Of the roughly 16 invasive breast tumors, roughly eleven were found to be estrogen receptor-positive, progesterone receptor-positive and HER2-negative. A total of about 2,800,000 templates, representing 1,097,674 unique clonotypes, were detected across all samples. On average, each sample had about 9.9-fold read coverage. Most of the 12 ER+/PR+/HER2- tumors were invasive ductal carcinomas, while the other four were invasive lobular carcinomas.

The study profiled bulk TCR beta-chain repertoires in matched peripheral blood, tumor and adjacent normal breast tissue taken from some 17 patients with early-stage breast cancer. Before surgery, whole blood (roughly 4.5-10 mL) was collected into EDTA tubes and processed within 2 hours. Peripheral blood mononuclear cells were isolated by Ficoll-Paque centrifugation in SepMate-50 tubes. PBMCs were cryopreserved in about 90% FBS with around 10% DMSO in aliquots of roughly 1.9 to 4.5 million cells and stored in liquid nitrogen. The Qiagen AllPrep DNA/RNA Mini kit was used to extract genomic DNA. Every sample was amplified as two independent genomic DNA replicates, using 0.5 ug for blood and around 1.5 ug for tumor or normal breast. TCRB sequencing of genomic DNA was carried out with the ImmunoSeq Intro kit according to the manufacturer's instructions. For absolute quantification, the roughly 28-cycle multiplex PCR included proprietary primers along with spike-in control sequences. Single-end 150-bp reads were used to sequence an 87-bp fragment spanning the CDR3 plus the flanking V and J genes. Seven samples, each with two replicates, were multiplexed per lane of an Illumina MiSeq using version 3.0 chemistry. Per the authors' processing: Raw data were processed by the vendor's proprietary pipeline, with both replicates merged into one result per sample. Clonotypes were defined as productive rearrangements sharing the V-gene family, CDR3 amino acid sequence and J-gene segment. Clonality was computed as 1 minus the normalized Shannon entropy (Pielou evenness) of TCRB abundances. T cell density was estimated as total templates divided by the number of input cells, with the number of input cells inferred from the DNA input amount. Recon with default parameters was used to estimate total repertoire diversity and clonality. A clonotype counted as tumor-enriched if its abundance in tumor exceeded 0.1% and was at least 32-fold higher than its abundance in normal breast. Imported from immuneACCESS, the table was reduced by TCRdb to in-frame sequences with V and J called. These copies leave out some clones; in studies compared against another copy, an unresolved V gene accounts for under half, and the cause of the remainder is not known. The DNA was the basis for D and trimming; V, J and clone size are from that table. The sample table records roughly 40,000 clones; about 73% of these occur just once. The top ten constitute about 6.8% of the sample.

Points the paper makes about the study in general: Chain pairing and functional markers such as CD4, CD8 and FOXP3 were missed by bulk genomic DNA sequencing of unsorted cells. Because the cohort was small, a breakdown by tumor subtype could not be done. Greater similarity was observed between blood and normal breast repertoires than between blood and tumor repertoires, and tumor was distinguished from normal in most of the 16 patients when each tissue was compared with blood. Compared with adjacent normal breast tissue, tumors had higher clonality and about 2.5-fold greater T cell density. Enriched TCRB sequences shared across patients were found to be mostly commonly generated sequences that were unlikely to play an important role in the tumor microenvironment.

Sequencing used blood. The receptor was derived from a person in their fifties or sixties with breast cancer.

The CDR3 region reads CASSWGLAGSETQYF. The DNA sequence is given as TGTGCCAGCAGCTGGGGACTAGCGGGATCTGAGACCCAGTACTTC. The sequence joins TRBV11-3 to TRBJ2-5; TRBD2 agrees with 13 junctional bases. Germline trimming amounts to 4 bases on V and 5 bases on J, with 4 as the count of junction bases outside the gene matches. The CDR3 numbers 15 residues from cysteine through phenylalanine. Only the CDR3 DNA is retained, 45 bases long and in frame from the first base. Reading the germline V gene gives CDR1 SGHNT and CDR2 YENEEA.